This TCR beta chain comes out of a study of blood T cell repertoires in COVID-19. Trimming removed 2 bases from V and 0 bases from J; junction bases left unmatched: 13. The length of the CDR3 is 19 residues. In germline, CDR1 is SGHVS, CDR2 FQNEAQ. Libraries were prepared by immunoSEQ multiplex PCR; TCRdb keeps only in-frame clonotypes and omits some of them. The table records 65,000 to 90,000 clones, approximately 80% of them present only once. This receptor was obtained from a man older than 75 with active or convalescent COVID-19. The chain has TRBV7-8 and TRBJ1-5; 7 bases fit TRBD1. Sequenced input: peripheral blood. The CDR3 loop is CASSLTLMRQGYSNQPQHF. CDR3 DNA sequence: TGTGCCAGCAGCTTAACCCTCATGAGACAGGGATATAGCAATCAGCCCCAGCATTTT. The complete variable domain, with remaining parts taken from reference TRBV7-8 and TRBJ1-5, reads GAGVSQSPRYKVAKRGQDVALRCDPISGHVSLFWYQQALGQGPEFLTYFQNEAQLDKSGLPSDRFFAERPEGSVSTLKIQRTQQEDSAVYLCASSLTLMRQGYSNQPQHFGDGTRLSIL.